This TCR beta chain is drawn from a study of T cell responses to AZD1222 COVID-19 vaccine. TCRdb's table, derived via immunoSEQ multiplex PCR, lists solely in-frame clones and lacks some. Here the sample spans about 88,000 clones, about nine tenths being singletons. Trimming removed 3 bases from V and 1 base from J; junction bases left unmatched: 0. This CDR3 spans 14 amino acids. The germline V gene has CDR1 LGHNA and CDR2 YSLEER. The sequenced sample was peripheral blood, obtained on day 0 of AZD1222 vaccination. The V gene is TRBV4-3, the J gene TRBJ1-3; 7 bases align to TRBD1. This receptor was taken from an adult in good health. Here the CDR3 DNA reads TGCGCCAGCAGCCAGACAGGGTCTGGAAACACCATATATTTT. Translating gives CASSQTGSGNTIYF.